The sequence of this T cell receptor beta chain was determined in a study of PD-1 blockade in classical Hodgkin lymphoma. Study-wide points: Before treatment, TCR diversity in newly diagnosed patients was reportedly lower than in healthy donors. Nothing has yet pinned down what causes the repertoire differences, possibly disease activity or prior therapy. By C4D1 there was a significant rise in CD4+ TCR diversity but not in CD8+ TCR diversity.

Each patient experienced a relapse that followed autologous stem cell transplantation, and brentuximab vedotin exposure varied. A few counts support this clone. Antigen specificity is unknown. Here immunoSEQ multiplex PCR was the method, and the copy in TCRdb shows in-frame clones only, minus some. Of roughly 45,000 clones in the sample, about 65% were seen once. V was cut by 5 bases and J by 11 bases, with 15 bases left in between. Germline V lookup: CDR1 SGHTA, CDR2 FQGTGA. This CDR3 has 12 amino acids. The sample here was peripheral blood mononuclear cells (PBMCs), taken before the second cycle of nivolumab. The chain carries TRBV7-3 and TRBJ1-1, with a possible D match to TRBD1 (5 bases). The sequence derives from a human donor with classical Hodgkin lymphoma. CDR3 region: CASSNGGVRAFF. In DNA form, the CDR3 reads TGTGCCAGCAGCAACGGGGGAGTAAGGGCTTTCTTT.